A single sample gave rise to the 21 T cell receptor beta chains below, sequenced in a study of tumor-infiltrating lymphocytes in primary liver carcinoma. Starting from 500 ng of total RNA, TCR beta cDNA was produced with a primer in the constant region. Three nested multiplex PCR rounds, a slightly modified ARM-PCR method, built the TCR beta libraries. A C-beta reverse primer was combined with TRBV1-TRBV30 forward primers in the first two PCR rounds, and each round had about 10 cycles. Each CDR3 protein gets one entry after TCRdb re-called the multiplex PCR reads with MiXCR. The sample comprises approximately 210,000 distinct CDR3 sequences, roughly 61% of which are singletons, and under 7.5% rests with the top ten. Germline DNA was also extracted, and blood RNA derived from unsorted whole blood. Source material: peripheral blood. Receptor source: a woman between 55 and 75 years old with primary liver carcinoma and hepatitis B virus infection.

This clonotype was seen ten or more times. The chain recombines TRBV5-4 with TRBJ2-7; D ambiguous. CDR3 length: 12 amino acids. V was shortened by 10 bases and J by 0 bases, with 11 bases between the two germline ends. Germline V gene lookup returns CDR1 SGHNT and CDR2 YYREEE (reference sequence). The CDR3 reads CAFGLGSYEQYF. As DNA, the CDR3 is TGTGCCTTTGGGCTTGGCTCCTACGAGCAGTACTTC.

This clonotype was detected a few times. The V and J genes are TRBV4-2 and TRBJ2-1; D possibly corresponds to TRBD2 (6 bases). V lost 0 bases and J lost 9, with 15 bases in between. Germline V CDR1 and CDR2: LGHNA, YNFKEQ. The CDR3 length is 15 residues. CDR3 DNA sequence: TGTGCCAGCAGCCAAGATTGGACTACCGGCGGTGAGCAGTTCTTC. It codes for CASSQDWTTGGEQFF.

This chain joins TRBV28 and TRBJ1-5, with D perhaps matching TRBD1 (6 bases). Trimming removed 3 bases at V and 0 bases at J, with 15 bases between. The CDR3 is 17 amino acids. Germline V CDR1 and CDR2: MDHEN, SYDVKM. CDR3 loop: CASSLVQGGLSNQPQHF. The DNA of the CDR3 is TGTGCCAGCAGTTTGGTACAGGGCGGACTTAGCAATCAGCCCCAGCATTTT.

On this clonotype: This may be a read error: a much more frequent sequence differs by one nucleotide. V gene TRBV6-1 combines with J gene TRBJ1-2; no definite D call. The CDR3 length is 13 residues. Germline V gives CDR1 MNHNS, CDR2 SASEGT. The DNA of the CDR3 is TGTTCCAGCAGTGAAGGACGAGGAGATGGCTACACCTTC. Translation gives CSSSEGRGDGYTF.

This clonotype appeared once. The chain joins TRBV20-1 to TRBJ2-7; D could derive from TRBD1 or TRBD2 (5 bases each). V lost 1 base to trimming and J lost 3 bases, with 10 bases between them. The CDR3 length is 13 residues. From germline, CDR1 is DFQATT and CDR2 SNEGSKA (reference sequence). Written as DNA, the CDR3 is TGCAGTGCTAGAGGGGACGGAATCTACGAGCAGTACTTC. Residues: CSARGDGIYEQYF.

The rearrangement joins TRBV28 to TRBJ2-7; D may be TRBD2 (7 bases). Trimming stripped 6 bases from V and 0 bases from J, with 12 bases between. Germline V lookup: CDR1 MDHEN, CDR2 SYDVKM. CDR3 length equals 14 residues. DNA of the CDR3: TGTGCCAGCAGGAAGGGGGGGAGCTCCTACGAGCAGTACTTC. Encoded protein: CASRKGGSSYEQYF.

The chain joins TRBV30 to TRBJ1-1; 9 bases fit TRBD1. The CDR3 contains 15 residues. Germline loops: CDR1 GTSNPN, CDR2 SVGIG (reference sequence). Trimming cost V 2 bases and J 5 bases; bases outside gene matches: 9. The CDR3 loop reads CAWSILGQGFTEAFF. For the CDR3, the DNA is TGTGCCTGGAGTATACTGGGACAGGGATTTACTGAAGCTTTCTTT.

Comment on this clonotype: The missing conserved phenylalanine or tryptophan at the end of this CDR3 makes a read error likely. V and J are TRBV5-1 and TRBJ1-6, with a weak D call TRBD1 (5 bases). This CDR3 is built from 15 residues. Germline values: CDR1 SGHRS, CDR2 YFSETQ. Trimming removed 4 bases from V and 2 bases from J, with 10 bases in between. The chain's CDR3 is CASSRDDAYNSPLHL. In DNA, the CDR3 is TGCGCCAGCAGCCGGGACGACGCCTATAATTCACCCCTCCACCTT.

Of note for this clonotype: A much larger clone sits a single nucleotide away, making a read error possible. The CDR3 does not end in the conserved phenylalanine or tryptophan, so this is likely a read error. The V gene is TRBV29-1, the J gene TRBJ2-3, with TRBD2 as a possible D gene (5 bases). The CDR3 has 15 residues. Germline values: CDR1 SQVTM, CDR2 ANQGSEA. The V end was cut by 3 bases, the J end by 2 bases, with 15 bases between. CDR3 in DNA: TGCAGCGTTGATGGACGGACTGACAACACAGATACGCAGTATATT. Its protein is CSVDGRTDNTDTQYI.

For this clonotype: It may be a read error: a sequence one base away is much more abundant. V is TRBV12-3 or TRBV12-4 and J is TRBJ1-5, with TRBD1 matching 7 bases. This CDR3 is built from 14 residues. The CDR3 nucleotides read TGTGCCAACAGTCAATCAGGGGGTAATCAGCCCCAGCATTTT. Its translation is CANSQSGGNQPQHF.

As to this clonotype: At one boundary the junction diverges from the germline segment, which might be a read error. CDR3 sequence: CASSQERGTVNEKVFF. Here the CDR3 DNA reads TGTGCCAGCAGCCAAGAACGGGGGACAGTTAATGAAAAAGTGTTTTTT. J is TRBJ1-4 and V is TRBV14, with TRBD1 identical over 7 bases. The CDR3 extends over 16 amino acids. The germline gives CDR1 SGHDN, CDR2 FVKESK.

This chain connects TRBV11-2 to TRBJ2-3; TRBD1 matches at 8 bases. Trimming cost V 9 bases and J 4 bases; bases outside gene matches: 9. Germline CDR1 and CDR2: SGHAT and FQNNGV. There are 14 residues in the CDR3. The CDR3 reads CASSRDRRPDTQYF. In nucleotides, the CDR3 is TGTGCCAGTAGCCGGGACAGGAGGCCAGATACGCAGTATTTT.

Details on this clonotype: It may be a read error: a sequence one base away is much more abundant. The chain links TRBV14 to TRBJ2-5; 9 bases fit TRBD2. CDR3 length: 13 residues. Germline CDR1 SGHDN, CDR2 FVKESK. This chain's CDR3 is CASCQVDLAGQVF. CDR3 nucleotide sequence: TGTGCCAGCTGCCAAGTAGACCTAGCGGGACAAGTCTTC.

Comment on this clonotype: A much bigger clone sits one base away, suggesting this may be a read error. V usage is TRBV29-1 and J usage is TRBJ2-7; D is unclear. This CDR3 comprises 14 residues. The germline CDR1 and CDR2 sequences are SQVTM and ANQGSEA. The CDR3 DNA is TGCAGCGTTGTGAAGCGAGTTGCCCCCTACGTGCAGTACTTC. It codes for CSVVKRVAPYVQYF.

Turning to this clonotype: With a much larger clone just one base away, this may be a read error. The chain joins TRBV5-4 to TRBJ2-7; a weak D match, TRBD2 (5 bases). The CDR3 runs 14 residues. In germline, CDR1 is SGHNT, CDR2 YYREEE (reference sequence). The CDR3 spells CASNLDSNLYEQYF. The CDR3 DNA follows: TGTGCCAGCAACTTGGACTCAAACCTCTACGAGCAGTACTTC. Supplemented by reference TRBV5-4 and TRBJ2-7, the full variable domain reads ETGVTQSPTHLIKTRGQQVTLRCSSQSGHNTVSWYQQALGQGPQFIFQYYREEENGRGNFPPRFSGLQFPNYSSELNVNALELDDSALYLCASNLDSNLYEQYFGPGTRLTVT.

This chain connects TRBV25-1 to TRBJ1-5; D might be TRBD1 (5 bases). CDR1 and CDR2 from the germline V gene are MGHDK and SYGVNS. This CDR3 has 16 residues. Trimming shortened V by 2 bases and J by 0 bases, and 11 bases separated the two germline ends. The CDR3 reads CASSEGGVLSNQPQHF. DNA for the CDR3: TGTGCCAGCAGTGAAGGGGGGGTCCTTAGCAATCAGCCCCAGCATTTT.

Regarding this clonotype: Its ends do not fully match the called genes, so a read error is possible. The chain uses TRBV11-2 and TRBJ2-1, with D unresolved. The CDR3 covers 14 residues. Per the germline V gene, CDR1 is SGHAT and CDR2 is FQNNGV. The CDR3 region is CTSSLGGIYNEQLF. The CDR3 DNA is TGTACCAGCAGCTTAGGTGGGATTTACAATGAGCAGCTCTTC. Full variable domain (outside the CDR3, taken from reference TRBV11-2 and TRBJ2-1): EAGVAQSPRYKIIEKRQSVAFWCNPISGHATLYWYQQILGQGPKLLIQFQNNGVVDDSQLPKDRFSAERLKGVDSTLKIQPAKLEDSAVYLCTSSLGGIYNEQLFGPGTRLTVL.

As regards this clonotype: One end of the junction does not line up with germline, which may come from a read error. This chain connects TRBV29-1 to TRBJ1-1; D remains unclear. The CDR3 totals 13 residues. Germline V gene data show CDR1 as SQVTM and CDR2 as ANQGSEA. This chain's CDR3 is CSDSAEVNIEAFF. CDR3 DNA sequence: TGCAGCGATTCGGCAGAGGTGAACATTGAAGCTTTCTTT.

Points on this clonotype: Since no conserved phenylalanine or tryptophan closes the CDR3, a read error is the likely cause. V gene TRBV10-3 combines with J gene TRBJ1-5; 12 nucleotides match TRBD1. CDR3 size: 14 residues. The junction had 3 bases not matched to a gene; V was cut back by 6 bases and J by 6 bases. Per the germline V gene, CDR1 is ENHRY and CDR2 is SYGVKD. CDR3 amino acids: CAIRGTGGGQPQHS. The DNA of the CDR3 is TGTGCCATCAGAGGGACAGGGGGCGGTCAGCCCCAGCATTCT.

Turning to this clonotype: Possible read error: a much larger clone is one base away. The CDR3 protein is CASSSWGAGGLDEQFF. The CDR3 nucleotides are TGTGCCAGCAGCTCATGGGGAGCGGGAGGGCTTGATGAGCAGTTCTTC. This chain uses TRBV7-9 with TRBJ2-1; 10 positions agree with TRBD2. Trimming removed 4 bases from V and 8 bases from J; junction bases left unmatched: 11. Per germline, CDR1 SEHNR and CDR2 FQNEAQ (reference sequence). CDR3 size: 16 residues.

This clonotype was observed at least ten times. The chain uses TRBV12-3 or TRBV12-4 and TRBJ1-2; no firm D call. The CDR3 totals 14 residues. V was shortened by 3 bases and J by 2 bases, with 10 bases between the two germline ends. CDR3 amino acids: CASSFGPFNYGYTF. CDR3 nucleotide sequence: TGTGCCAGCAGTTTCGGGCCTTTCAACTATGGCTACACCTTC.